This TCR beta chain was observed in a study of Ad26.COV2.S vaccination and SARS-CoV-2 variants. The wider study: In the COV1001 trial, the donor was in the Ad26.COV2.S arm.

The assay was immunoSEQ multiplex PCR, and TCRdb's table has in-frame clones only and misses some. Counted here are some 460,000 clones, about nine tenths occurring once; the ten biggest clones make up around 1.8%. Treatment defined: about 20 received Ad26.COV2.S at low or high dose, single or two shots; a few received placebo; per-sample allocation not given. Specimens were obtained on day 63 following the first vaccine or placebo injection. Germline-derived CDR1 and CDR2 are SGDLS and YYNGEE. The CDR3 consists of 15 residues. The ends were cut back, 0 bases at V and 5 bases at J, with 14 bases in the middle.

The sequence came from a person between 18 and 65 years old who received the Ad26.COV2.S COVID-19 vaccine or a placebo. The chain carries TRBV9 and TRBJ2-5; D tentatively reads TRBD1 or TRBD2 (5 bases each). The source material was peripheral blood, sampled in a trial of Ad26.COV2.S vaccine versus placebo. The CDR3: CASSVVGAGAETQYF. As DNA, the CDR3 is TGTGCCAGCAGCGTAGTTGGAGCCGGGGCGGAGACCCAGTACTTC. Based on the CDR3 plus reference TRBV9 and TRBJ2-5, the full variable domain is DSGVTQTPKHLITATGQRVTLRCSPRSGDLSVYWYQQSLDQGLQFLIQYYNGEERAKGNILERFSAQQFPDLHSELNLSSLELGDSALYFCASSVVGAGAETQYFGPGTRLLVL.